The TCR beta chain described here comes from a study of siplizumab effects on memory and regulatory T cells. Study-level findings and limits: Memory cells seemed less diverse than naive T cells, which also seemed major contributors to the alloresponse. Unstimulated subsets captured only a minor fraction of alloreactive clones. Siplizumab, the agent tested, significantly reduced alloreactive sequences traceable to unstimulated CD4+ memory cells.

V shed 9 bases and J shed 4 bases, with 12 bases lying between them. The CDR3 extends over 13 amino acids. CDR1 is MNHEY and CDR2 is SMNVEV in the germline V gene (reference sequence). It was at 37°C and for around 6 days that the mixed lymphocyte reaction cells were cocultured. TCR templates numbering some 10^5 were assayed per sample. The assay was immunoSEQ multiplex PCR, and TCRdb's table has in-frame clones only and misses some. The top ten clones hold 35% to 40% of a sample with approximately 10,000 clones, 40% to 50% of them seen once. A note on this clone: As yet, its antigen is unknown.

Sample: CFSE-low (dividing) CD8+ T cells sorted from an allogeneic mixed lymphocyte reaction. This chain uses TRBV27 with TRBJ1-4; D is unresolved. The TCR originated in a human donor in good health; the cells came from an allogeneic mixed lymphocyte reaction. Some clones in this sample may be carry-over from other donors' samples. The CDR3: CASGHRNNEKLFF. In DNA form, the CDR3 reads TGTGCCAGTGGGCATCGGAATAATGAAAAACTGTTTTTT.